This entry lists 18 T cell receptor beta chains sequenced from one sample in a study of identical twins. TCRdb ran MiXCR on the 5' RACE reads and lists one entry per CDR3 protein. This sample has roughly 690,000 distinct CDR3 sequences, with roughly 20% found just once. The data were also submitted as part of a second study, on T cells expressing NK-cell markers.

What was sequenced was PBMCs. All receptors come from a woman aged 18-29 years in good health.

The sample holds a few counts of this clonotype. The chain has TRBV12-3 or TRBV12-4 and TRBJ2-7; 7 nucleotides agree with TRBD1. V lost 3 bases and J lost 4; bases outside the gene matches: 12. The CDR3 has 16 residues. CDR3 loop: CASSFPPRQGVYEQYF. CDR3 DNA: TGTGCCAGCAGTTTTCCCCCCCGGCAGGGGGTTTACGAGCAGTACTTC.

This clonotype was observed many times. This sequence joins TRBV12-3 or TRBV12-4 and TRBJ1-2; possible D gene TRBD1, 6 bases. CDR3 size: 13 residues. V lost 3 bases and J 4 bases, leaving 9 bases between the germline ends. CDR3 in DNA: TGTGCCAGCAGTTTTTCAGGGGCCTATGGCTACACCTTC. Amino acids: CASSFSGAYGYTF.

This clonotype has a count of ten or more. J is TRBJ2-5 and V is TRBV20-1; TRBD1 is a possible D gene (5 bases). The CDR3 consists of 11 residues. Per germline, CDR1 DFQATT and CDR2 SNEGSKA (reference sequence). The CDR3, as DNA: TGCAGCGTTGGAAGGGGAGAGACCCAGTACTTC. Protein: CSVGRGETQYF.

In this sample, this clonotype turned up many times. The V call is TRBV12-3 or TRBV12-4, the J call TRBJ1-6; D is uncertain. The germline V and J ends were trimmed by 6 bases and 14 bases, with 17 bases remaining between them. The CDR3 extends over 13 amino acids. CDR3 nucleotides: TGTGCCAGCAGCTACGGGTCTCCACGCACCCTCCACTTT. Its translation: CASSYGSPRTLHF.

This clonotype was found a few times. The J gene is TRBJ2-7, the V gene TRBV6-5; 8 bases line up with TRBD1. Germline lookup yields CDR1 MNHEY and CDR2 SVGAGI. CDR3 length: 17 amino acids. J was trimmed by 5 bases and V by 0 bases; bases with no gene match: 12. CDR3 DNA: TGTGCCAGCAGTTACTCTGGACCGACAGGGGCCAGGGACGAGCAGTACTTC. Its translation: CASSYSGPTGARDEQYF.

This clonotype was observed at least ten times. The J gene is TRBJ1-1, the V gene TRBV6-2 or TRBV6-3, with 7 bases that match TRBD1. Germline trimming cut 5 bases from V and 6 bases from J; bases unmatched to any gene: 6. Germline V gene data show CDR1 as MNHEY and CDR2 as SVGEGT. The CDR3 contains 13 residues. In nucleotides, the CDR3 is TGTGCCAGCAGTCGACGACAGGGACCTGAAGCTTTCTTT. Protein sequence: CASSRRQGPEAFF.

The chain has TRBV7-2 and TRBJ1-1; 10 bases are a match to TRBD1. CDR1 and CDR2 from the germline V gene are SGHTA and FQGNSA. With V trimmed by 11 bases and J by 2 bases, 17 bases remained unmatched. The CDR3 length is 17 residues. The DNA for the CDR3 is TGTGCCGCACGGTTTCTGAGACAGGGGGCGGGAAACACTGAAGCTTTCTTT. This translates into CAARFLRQGAGNTEAFF.

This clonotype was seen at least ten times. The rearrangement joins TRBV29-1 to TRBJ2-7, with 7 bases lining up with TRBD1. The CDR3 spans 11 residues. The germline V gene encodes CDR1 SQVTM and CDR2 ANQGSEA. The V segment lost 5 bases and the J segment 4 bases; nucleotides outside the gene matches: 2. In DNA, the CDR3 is TGCAGCGTTCAGACAGGGTACGAGCAGTACTTC. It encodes CSVQTGYEQYF.

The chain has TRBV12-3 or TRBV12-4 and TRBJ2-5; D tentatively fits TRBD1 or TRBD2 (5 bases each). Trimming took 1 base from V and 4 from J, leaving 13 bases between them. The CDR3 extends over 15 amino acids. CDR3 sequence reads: CASSLGFRGRETQYF. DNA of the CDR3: TGTGCCAGCAGTTTAGGTTTTAGGGGACGAGAGACCCAGTACTTC.

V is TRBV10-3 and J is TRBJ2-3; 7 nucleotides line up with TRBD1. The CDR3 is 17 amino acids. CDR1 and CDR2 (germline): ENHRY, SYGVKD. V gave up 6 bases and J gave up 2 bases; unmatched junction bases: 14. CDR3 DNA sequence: TGTGCCATCAGCGGACAACAGGGGCTTACCGTCACAGATACGCAGTATTTT. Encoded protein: CAISGQQGLTVTDTQYF.

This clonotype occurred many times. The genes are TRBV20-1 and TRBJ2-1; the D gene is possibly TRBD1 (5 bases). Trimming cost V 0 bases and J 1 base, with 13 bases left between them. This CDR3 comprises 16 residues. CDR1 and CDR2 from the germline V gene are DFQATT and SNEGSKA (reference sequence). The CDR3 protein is CSARERGYASYNEQFF. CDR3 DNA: TGCAGTGCTAGAGAAAGGGGTTATGCTTCCTACAATGAGCAGTTCTTC.

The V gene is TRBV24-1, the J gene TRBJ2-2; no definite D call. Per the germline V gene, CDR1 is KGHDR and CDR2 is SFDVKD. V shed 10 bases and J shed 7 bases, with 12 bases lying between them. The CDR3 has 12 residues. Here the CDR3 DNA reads TGTGCCACTAGCCACGCAGGCGGGGAGCTGTTTTTT. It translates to CATSHAGGELFF.

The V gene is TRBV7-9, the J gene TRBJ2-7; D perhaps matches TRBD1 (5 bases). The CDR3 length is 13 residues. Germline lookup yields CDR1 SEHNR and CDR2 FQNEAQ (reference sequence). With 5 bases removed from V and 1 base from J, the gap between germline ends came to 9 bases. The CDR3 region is CASSRTPSYEQYF. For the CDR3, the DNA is TGTGCCAGCAGCCGGACACCGTCCTACGAGCAGTACTTC.

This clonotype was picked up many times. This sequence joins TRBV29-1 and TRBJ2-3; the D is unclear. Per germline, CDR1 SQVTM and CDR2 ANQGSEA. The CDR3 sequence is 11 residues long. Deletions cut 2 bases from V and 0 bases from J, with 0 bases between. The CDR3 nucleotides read TGCAGCGTTGAAAGCACAGATACGCAGTATTTT. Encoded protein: CSVESTDTQYF.

CDR3 amino acids: CSAQRGGQETQYF. The CDR3, as DNA: TGCAGTGCTCAGCGGGGGGGACAAGAGACCCAGTACTTC. The V and J genes are TRBV20-1 and TRBJ2-5; TRBD2 agrees at 10 bases. The germline V gene has CDR1 DFQATT and CDR2 SNEGSKA (reference sequence). The V segment lost 5 bases and the J segment 2 bases; nucleotides outside the gene matches: 2. The CDR3 is 13 residues long.

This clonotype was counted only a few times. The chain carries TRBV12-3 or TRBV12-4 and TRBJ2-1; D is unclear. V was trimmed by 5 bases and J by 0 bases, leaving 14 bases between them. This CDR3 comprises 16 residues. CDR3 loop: CASSPETVSSYNEQFF. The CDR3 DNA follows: TGTGCCAGCAGTCCCGAGACCGTAAGCTCCTACAATGAGCAGTTCTTC.

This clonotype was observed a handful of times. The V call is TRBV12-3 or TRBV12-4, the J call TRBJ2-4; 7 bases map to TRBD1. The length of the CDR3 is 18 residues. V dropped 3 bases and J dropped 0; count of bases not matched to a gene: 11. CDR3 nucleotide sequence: TGTGCCAGCAGTTTTAGGGGGCTACGATCAATAGCCAAAAACATTCAGTACTTC. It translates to CASSFRGLRSIAKNIQYF.

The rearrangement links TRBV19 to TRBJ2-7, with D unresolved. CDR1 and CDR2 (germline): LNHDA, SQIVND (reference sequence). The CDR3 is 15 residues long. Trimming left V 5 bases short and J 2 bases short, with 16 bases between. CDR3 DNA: TGTGCCAGTAGTCAAATGAGCTCGGGCGCCTACGAGCAGTACTTC. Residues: CASSQMSSGAYEQYF.